This T cell receptor beta chain comes out of a study of graft-versus-host responses after intestinal transplantation (dated by TCRdb to the early 2020s). About the full investigation: Recipients received multivisceral, liver-intestinal, or isolated intestinal transplants. A peak of at least 4% donor T cells among recipient peripheral blood mononuclear cells was the definition used for donor T cell macrochimerism. Of the 20 to 30 intestinal transplant recipients enrolled in the cohort, one of whom was a retransplant, a few patients without pretransplant specimens were excluded. Rather than being sequenced by the commercial service, samples from three later patients were sequenced in-house on an Illumina MiSeq and processed with MiXCR. Graft-versus-host and host-versus-graft alloreactive T cell clones were tracked in the graft, circulation and bone marrow after intestinal transplantation using bulk TCR-beta CDR3 sequencing. All recipients received anti-thymocyte globulin induction followed by maintenance tacrolimus and steroids for roughly 3 years. Alloreactive clones were identified by sequencing pre-transplant mixed lymphocyte reaction products and comparing them with unstimulated pre-transplant donor and recipient T cells. Broad study findings and their caveats: Conclusions were limited by the relatively low number and heterogeneity of intestinal transplant patients. GvH clones were detected in recipient bone marrow, and some of these GvH clones were observed earlier in ileal mucosa or blood, consistent with an intestinal mucosal origin. Patients with donor T cell macrochimerism had high GvH to HvG T cell clonal ratios in their allografts. Early after transplant, peak levels of circulating GvH clones were associated with declines in HvG clones.

This clone was observed a handful of times. Its antigen has not been determined. No much larger clone is present one base from it, and per-base qualities are unavailable. Libraries came from the immunoSEQ multiplex PCR assay. Adaptive Biotechnologies carried out high-throughput TCR-beta CDR3 sequencing of genomic DNA for most patients. The paper's processing steps were these. Adaptive's ImmunoSEQ software supplied the TCR sequencing data for 15 to 20 patients, while MiXCR and VDJtools were used to process a few other patients. Because the origin of CDR3 nucleotide sequences shared between donor and recipient could not be assigned, those sequences were removed. Alloreactive clones required at least 2-fold expansion over unstimulated cells and minimum CFSE-low frequency of 0.002% (template counts) or 0.001% (read counts). Clones were considered mappable if detected in sequenced pre-transplant spleen, lymph node, or MLR CFSE-low populations of the donor or recipient. The cumulative frequency of alloreactive clones was calculated as a percentage of all sequences, weighted by copy number. TCRdb re-hosts the immuneACCESS table, in-frame sequences only. Its copies lack some clones; in the studies checked, an unresolved V gene accounts for under half of them, and the cause for the rest is not known. V and J calls and clone size are copied from that table; D and trimming were computed from the DNA. The sample contains approximately 20,000 clones, roughly 87% of them found a single time. The ten largest clones capture roughly 5% of the sample.

Germline trimming: 4 bases from V, 4 bases from J; junction bases outside gene matches: 15. The germline V gene (reference sequence) yields MNHEY for CDR1 and SMNVEV for CDR2. The CDR3 covers 18 residues, taking in both the cysteine and the phenylalanine. CDR3 DNA is the only sequence kept; it has 54 bases, read in frame from the first base. Blood samples were collected up to 4 times in the first month after transplant and then at least monthly when available. The sample consisted of PBMCs, taken 65 to 70 days after intestinal transplantation. This TCR was recovered from a human patient who received an intestinal transplant, so some T cells may come from the graft donor. The chain was built from TRBV27 and TRBJ2-1, with 8 junctional bases fitting TRBD2. The nucleotide sequence reads as follows: TGTGCCAGCAGTTCAGACATCCTAACTAGCGGACTATACAATGAGCAGTTCTTC. It specifies CASSSDILTSGLYNEQFF.